These T cell receptor beta chains were read from a single sample in a study of T cell repertoires in cytomegalovirus infection. Which antigens these TCRs recognize remains unknown. TCRdb called the reads again in MiXCR, with one record for every CDR3 protein. The table records 570,000 or so distinct CDR3 sequences, 35% to 50% of them present only once. This specimen consisted of cultured PBMCs, obtained from culture after CMV antigen stimulation. The receptors originated from a human donor in good health (CMV status not recorded). Some clones in this sample may be carry-over from other donors' samples. The CDR3 runs from the conserved cysteine through the conserved F or W. The D gene is left open where the match is weak. A clone size is listed for some rows: how often the clone was seen (once, few, many), or a class if it is expanded.

v_gene	j_gene	abundance	d_gene	CDR3aa	CDR3nt
TRBV7-9	TRBJ2-7	few	TRBD2	CASTSRGSRYEQYF	TGTGCCAGCACTTCGCGCGGGAGTAGGTACGAGCAGTACTTC
TRBV5-1	TRBJ1-6	.	TRBD1	CASSPLQGANSPLHF	TGCGCCAGCAGCCCACTACAGGGGGCGAATTCACCCCTCCACTTT
TRBV19	TRBJ1-1	few	.	CASSFRVRSAEAFF	TGTGCCAGTAGTTTCAGAGTAAGATCCGCTGAAGCTTTCTTT
TRBV7-2	TRBJ2-5	many	.	CASSKGETQYF	TGTGCCAGCAGCAAGGGGGAGACCCAGTACTTC
TRBV7-2	TRBJ2-7	.	.	CASSRGGTDEQYF	TGTGCCAGCAGCAGGGGGGGCACGGACGAGCAGTACTTC
TRBV6-5	TRBJ1-1	.	TRBD1	CASSRLPGQGAYEAFF	TGTGCCAGCAGCCGGCTCCCGGGACAGGGGGCTTATGAAGCTTTCTTT
TRBV7-2	TRBJ2-7	many	.	CASSFTGAGEQYF	TGTGCCAGCAGCTTCACAGGTGCGGGCGAGCAGTACTTC
TRBV7-2	TRBJ2-2	.	.	CASSFLRGLGTGELFF	TGTGCCAGCAGCTTTCTGCGGGGACTGGGAACCGGGGAGCTGTTTTTT
TRBV6-1	TRBJ2-1	few	.	CASSEEWKGLNNEQFF	TGTGCCAGCAGTGAAGAATGGAAGGGGTTAAACAATGAGCAGTTCTTC
TRBV7-6	TRBJ1-3	.	.	CASSNGAGAAGNTIYF	TGTGCCAGCAGCAACGGAGCAGGGGCTGCCGGAAACACCATATATTTT
TRBV12-3/TRBV12-4	TRBJ2-3	few	.	CASSLALSGDTQYF	TGTGCCAGCAGTTTAGCGCTCTCGGGGGATACGCAGTATTTT
TRBV20-1	TRBJ1-5	few	.	CSAREPDQPQHF	TGCAGTGCTAGAGAACCGGATCAGCCCCAGCATTTT
TRBV6-2/TRBV6-3	TRBJ2-2	.	.	CASSYSRSNTGELFF	TGTGCCAGCAGTTACTCGAGATCGAACACCGGGGAGCTGTTTTTT
TRBV20-1	TRBJ1-4	.	.	CSASAISGGEKLFF	TGCAGTGCTAGTGCCATAAGTGGCGGTGAAAAACTGTTTTTT
TRBV6-1	TRBJ2-7	few	.	CASPEGREQYF	TGTGCCAGCCCCGAAGGGCGGGAGCAGTACTTC
TRBV11-2	TRBJ1-6	few	.	CASSLWNNSPLHF	TGTGCCAGCAGCTTGTGGAATAATTCACCCCTCCACTTT
TRBV11-2	TRBJ2-1	once	TRBD1	CASSPPRDRRSEQFF	TGTGCCAGCAGCCCGCCCAGGGACAGGCGATCTGAGCAGTTCTTC
TRBV20-1	TRBJ2-7	few	.	CSATNPRSSYEQYF	TGCAGTGCTACGAACCCCAGGTCCTCCTACGAGCAGTACTTC
TRBV7-2	TRBJ1-2	.	TRBD1	CASSLSPGGIYGYTF	TGTGCCAGCAGCTTATCCCCAGGGGGAATCTATGGCTACACCTTC
TRBV12-3/TRBV12-4	TRBJ1-5	.	TRBD1	CASTPQGDQPQHF	TGTGCCAGCACCCCGCAGGGGGATCAGCCCCAGCATTTT
TRBV7-2	TRBJ2-2	few	TRBD1	CASSYDRVELFF	TGTGCCAGCAGCTACGACAGGGTGGAGCTGTTTTTT
TRBV20-1	TRBJ2-6	.	.	CSARVPSFSGANVLTF	TGCAGTGCTAGGGTCCCATCGTTCTCTGGGGCCAACGTCCTGACTTTC
TRBV2	TRBJ1-6	.	.	CASSEIGPGSPLHF	TGTGCCAGCAGTGAAATAGGGCCGGGCTCACCCCTCCACTTT
TRBV7-2	TRBJ2-5	.	.	CASSHRGETQYF	TGTGCCAGCAGCCACCGGGGGGAGACCCAGTACTTC
TRBV27	TRBJ2-1	few	.	CASSFRAHANEQFF	TGTGCCAGCAGTTTCCGGGCCCACGCCAATGAGCAGTTCTTC
TRBV5-1	TRBJ2-1	.	TRBD2	CASSRGTSGNEQFF	TGCGCCAGCAGCAGGGGGACTAGCGGCAATGAGCAGTTCTTC
TRBV12-3/TRBV12-4	TRBJ1-5	.	.	CASSLTGSHQPQHF	TGTGCCAGCAGTCTAACAGGGTCACATCAGCCCCAGCATTTT
TRBV15	TRBJ2-4	few	.	CATSSLRAVAKNIQYF	TGTGCCACCAGCAGCTTAAGGGCCGTAGCCAAAAACATTCAGTACTTC
TRBV20-1	TRBJ2-5	.	.	CSAREGTSFRGTQYF	TGCAGTGCTAGAGAAGGGACATCTTTTAGGGGGACCCAGTACTTC
TRBV4-3	TRBJ1-2	few	.	CASSQERLRVSEGYTF	TGCGCCAGCAGCCAAGAAAGACTCAGGGTTTCTGAGGGCTACACCTTC
TRBV7-2	TRBJ1-2	few	.	CASSPTTANYGYTF	TGTGCCAGCAGCCCGACGACAGCTAACTATGGCTACACCTTC
TRBV12-3/TRBV12-4	TRBJ2-5	.	.	CASSWSEETQYF	TGTGCCAGCAGTTGGAGTGAAGAGACCCAGTACTTC
TRBV20-1	TRBJ1-1	.	.	CSAHLEGVIRNTEAFF	TGCAGTGCCCACCTTGAGGGAGTTATTCGTAACACTGAAGCTTTCTTT
TRBV5-1	TRBJ1-1	.	.	CASSLTGDRGTEAFF	TGCGCCAGCAGCTTGACCGGGGATCGTGGCACTGAAGCTTTCTTT
TRBV6-2/TRBV6-3	TRBJ2-7	.	.	CASSPSAGRSYEQYF	TGTGCCAGCAGTCCCTCGGCAGGGCGCTCCTACGAGCAGTACTTC
TRBV12-3/TRBV12-4	TRBJ1-1	.	.	CASRPVGEAFF	TGTGCCAGCAGACCTGTTGGGGAAGCTTTCTTT
TRBV7-8	TRBJ2-1	.	.	CASSSLALSSYNEQFF	TGTGCCAGCAGTTCTCTAGCGTTGAGCTCCTACAATGAGCAGTTCTTC
TRBV5-4	TRBJ2-1	.	TRBD1	CASSQPGQGAPNEQFF	TGTGCCAGCAGCCAACCGGGACAGGGGGCTCCCAATGAGCAGTTCTTC
TRBV7-6	TRBJ2-1	.	TRBD2	CASSFLAASSYNEQFF	TGTGCCAGCAGCTTTCTAGCGGCGAGCTCCTACAATGAGCAGTTCTTC
TRBV7-2	TRBJ2-5	.	.	CASSLGTGNLETQYF	TGTGCCAGCAGCCTCGGGACCGGGAATTTGGAGACCCAGTACTTC
TRBV12-3/TRBV12-4	TRBJ2-5	.	.	CATSLNGYQETQYF	TGTGCCACCTCACTAAACGGGTACCAAGAGACCCAGTACTTC
TRBV20-1	TRBJ2-3	.	TRBD2	CSASSGSGYLGLDTQYF	TGCAGTGCTAGTAGCGGGAGCGGGTATTTGGGCTTGGATACGCAGTATTTT
TRBV7-2	TRBJ2-3	.	.	CASRPQTTDTQYF	TGTGCCAGCAGGCCCCAAACCACAGATACGCAGTATTTT
TRBV28	TRBJ2-1	.	.	CASSPRGNNEQFF	TGTGCCAGCAGTCCCCGGGGTAACAATGAGCAGTTCTTC
TRBV12-3/TRBV12-4	TRBJ1-1	.	.	CASSFLSRGPGGAFF	TGTGCCAGCAGTTTTCTCTCCCGGGGGCCGGGTGGAGCTTTCTTT
TRBV20-1	TRBJ2-3	.	TRBD1	CSASAQGVAYSTDTQYF	TGCAGTGCTAGCGCCCAGGGGGTCGCATACAGCACAGATACGCAGTATTTT
TRBV7-8	TRBJ2-7	once	.	CASSLEPGDYEQYF	TGTGCCAGCAGCTTAGAACCAGGTGACTACGAGCAGTACTTC
TRBV11-2	TRBJ2-3	.	.	CASSSYGPSGAITQYF	TGTGCCAGCAGCTCCTACGGACCCTCAGGGGCGATTACGCAGTATTTT
TRBV7-9	TRBJ1-2	.	.	CASSLSLGRGYTF	TGTGCCAGCAGCTTATCATTGGGGCGAGGCTACACCTTC
TRBV20-1	TRBJ2-3	.	TRBD2	CSALTSGRVDTQYF	TGCAGTGCTTTGACTAGCGGGAGGGTAGATACGCAGTATTTT
TRBV27	TRBJ2-1	few	.	CASSFSSPGEQFF	TGTGCCAGCAGTTTCTCTTCTCCTGGCGAGCAGTTCTTC
TRBV27	TRBJ2-1	.	.	CASSLWSRGNEQFF	TGTGCCAGCAGTTTATGGTCACGGGGAAATGAGCAGTTCTTC